This entry concerns a single TCR beta chain. TCRdb processed the PCR reads anew with MiXCR; each CDR3 protein has one entry. The sample includes about 12,000 distinct CDR3 sequences, approximately 48% seen only once; the top ten take over 25%. The source of the sample is a study of CD4 and CD8 cells across lung adenocarcinoma regions. Donors had localized lung adenocarcinoma, a non-small cell lung cancer. The V gene end was trimmed by 11 bases and the J gene end by 11 bases; junction bases not matched to a gene: 18. CDR3 length equals 14 residues. The TCR comes from a male donor with lung adenocarcinoma. The CD4 and CD8 labels of this study may be unreliable. The V and J genes are TRBV12-3 or TRBV12-4 and TRBJ2-3, with 8 bases identical to TRBD2. Sequences were obtained from CD8+ T cells from the margin of a lung tumor. Here the CDR3 reads CAGHMGRGAYEQYF. DNA of the CDR3: TGTGCCGGACACATGGGGCGGGGGGCGTACGAGCAGTATTTT.